This T cell receptor (beta chain) appears in the sequencing data of a study of cytomegalovirus exposure and HLA in healthy donors. Study background: An earlier analysis found under 130 million unique TCR beta sequences from about 190 million T cells.

Regarding the study as a whole: Near-uniform donor sequencing depth was presumed by presence/absence analyses. Among TCR beta chains of equal frequency, HLA-associated ones were more clonally expanded in a later analysis.

PCR used 60 Vbeta primers and 13 Jbeta primers. Method: immunoSEQ multiplex PCR; TCRdb's copy keeps in-frame clones and lacks some. The sample has fewer than 150,000 clones; over 60% are singletons. The V end lost 2 bases, the J end lost 0 bases, and 17 bases lay between the germline ends. This CDR3 contains 17 residues. Germline-derived CDR1 and CDR2 are SGHTA and FQGNSA. As regards this clone: Antigen: not known.

Each donor was healthy, and each was a bone marrow donor. This receptor was taken from a woman aged 40 to 50 in good health and CMV-seropositive. Material for sequencing was PBMCs. This chain uses TRBV7-2 with TRBJ2-7; the D gene is possibly TRBD1 (5 bases). The CDR3 is CASSLKTTVVSSYEQYF. CDR3 DNA: TGTGCCAGCAGCTTAAAAACGACAGTAGTTAGCTCCTACGAGCAGTACTTC.